These 5 T cell receptor beta chains came from one sample sequenced in a study of blood T cells in healthy people across ages. Alongside a J-beta primer mix, a sample-barcoded 5' primer served in a second PCR lasting roughly 7 to 11 cycles. Each CDR3 protein gets one entry after TCRdb re-called the 5' RACE reads with MiXCR. The data show approximately 1.5 million distinct CDR3 sequences, about 35% seen once. Sequenced sample: blood. The receptors were gathered from a woman between 25 and 40 years old in good health.

This clonotype has only a few counts. The rearrangement joins TRBV4-1 to TRBJ2-7; the D is unclear. In germline, CDR1 is MGHRA, CDR2 YSYEKL. This CDR3 has 13 amino acids. V was clipped by 8 bases and J by 0 bases, with 11 bases between them. The chain's CDR3 is CASVGGDSYEQYF. The CDR3 DNA reads TGCGCCAGCGTCGGCGGAGACTCCTACGAGCAGTACTTC.

The rearrangement uses TRBV29-1 and TRBJ2-5; 10 nucleotides line up with TRBD1. Unmatched junction bases numbered 14, after V lost 6 bases and J lost 13 bases. From germline, CDR1 is SQVTM and CDR2 ANQGSEA. The CDR3 extends over 13 amino acids. The CDR3 loop reads CSVLGTGAPERYF. The CDR3 coding sequence is TGCAGCGTGCTAGGGACAGGGGCCCCCGAGCGGTACTTC.

Notes on this clonotype: Here the CDR3 omits its conserved ending phenylalanine or tryptophan, so a read error is the likely source. This rearrangement joins TRBV7-3 to TRBJ2-5; no clear D. The length of the CDR3 is 14 residues. Trimming took off 2 bases at V and 8 bases at J, with 15 bases between the two ends. Germline V gene sequence: CDR1 SGHTA, CDR2 FQGTGA. The CDR3 loop is CASSLGNPGATQYC. The CDR3 DNA follows: TGTGCCAGCAGCTTAGGTAACCCCGGAGCAACCCAGTACTGC.

This clonotype was recorded a few times. The chain links TRBV5-1 to TRBJ2-5; 16 bases map to TRBD2. This CDR3 is 17 amino acids long. V was pared by 4 bases and J by 1 base, with 4 bases of the junction left unmatched. Germline V gene lookup returns CDR1 SGHRS and CDR2 YFSETQ. The CDR3 is CASSLGTSGRGQETQYF. The CDR3 region has the DNA TGCGCCAGCAGCCTCGGGACTAGCGGGAGGGGCCAAGAGACCCAGTACTTC.

The chain combines TRBV6-5 with TRBJ2-1; D is uncertain. Germline V gene data show CDR1 as MNHEY and CDR2 as SVGAGI. Trimming removed 5 bases at V and 6 bases at J, with 17 bases between. The CDR3 loop spans 15 amino acids. The CDR3 sequence is CASSPQGGRFNEQFF. CDR3 in DNA: TGTGCCAGCAGTCCCCAAGGTGGCAGGTTCAATGAGCAGTTCTTC.